The 22 T cell receptor beta chains below were found in one sample sequenced in a study of identical twins. TCRdb called the 5' RACE reads again in MiXCR, with one record for every CDR3 protein. Altogether 500,000 or so distinct CDR3 sequences are present, about 20% being singletons, with the ten largest covering around 0.9%. These data were likewise used in another study, on T cells expressing NK-cell markers.

Sequencing used CD4+ T cells sorted from blood. These receptors came from a woman aged 18-35 years in good health.

This clonotype was seen a handful of times. The J gene is TRBJ2-1, the V gene TRBV20-1; TRBD2 aligns across 11 bases. Germline lookup yields CDR1 DFQATT and CDR2 SNEGSKA (reference sequence). The CDR3 runs 15 residues. V lost 6 bases to trimming and J lost 0 bases; unmatched junction nucleotides: 4. The CDR3 DNA follows: TGCAGTGCGATAACTAGCGGGAGCTCCTACAATGAGCAGTTCTTC. This encodes CSAITSGSSYNEQFF.

This clonotype came up a few times. This rearrangement joins TRBV20-1 to TRBJ2-5, with D unclear. The CDR3 is 20 amino acids. The ends were cut back, 1 base at V and 4 bases at J, with 31 bases in the middle. The germline V gene has CDR1 DFQATT and CDR2 SNEGSKA (reference sequence). Here the CDR3 reads CSARGLNRTTRALHPETQYF. The CDR3 bases are TGCAGTGCTAGAGGGCTAAATAGGACGACAAGGGCACTACACCCAGAGACCCAGTACTTC.

Many counts were recorded for this clonotype. This chain links TRBV14 with TRBJ1-2, with a tentative D call TRBD1 (5 bases). The CDR3 consists of 11 residues. Trimming pared 1 base from V and 14 bases from J, leaving 11 bases between. Germline loops: CDR1 SGHDN, CDR2 FVKESK. The CDR3, as DNA: TGTGCCAGCAGCCAAGCCAGGGTTAGGACCTTC. It codes for CASSQARVRTF.

In this sample, this clonotype turned up many times. V gene TRBV6-2 or TRBV6-3 combines with J gene TRBJ2-7, with 9 bases that match TRBD2. The CDR3 covers 16 residues. Trimming took 8 bases from V and 3 from J; bases not matched to a gene: 14. Germline CDR1 reads MNHEY; CDR2 reads SVGEGT. The DNA for the CDR3 is TGTGCCAGCGCCCCCCAGGCGGGAGGGCTCATCTACGAGCAGTACTTC. Its protein product is CASAPQAGGLIYEQYF.

This clonotype has only a few counts. The chain couples TRBV20-1 to TRBJ1-1; D perhaps matches TRBD1 (6 bases). Trimming shortened V by 0 bases and J by 1 base, and 12 bases separated the two germline ends. CDR3 length equals 15 residues. CDR1 is DFQATT, CDR2 SNEGSKA, per germline (reference sequence). CDR3 bases: TGCAGTGCTAGAGATCCGCAGGGGCGGAACACTGAAGCTTTCTTT. Its protein is CSARDPQGRNTEAFF.

This clonotype was counted a few times. The chain joins TRBV20-1 to TRBJ2-5; D call uncertain. V lost 0 bases and J lost 2, with 7 bases in between. The CDR3 spans 13 residues. The germline V gene has CDR1 DFQATT and CDR2 SNEGSKA (reference sequence). DNA for the CDR3: TGCAGTGCTAGAGAAGTCTTACAAGAGACCCAGTACTTC. Encoded protein: CSAREVLQETQYF.

The chain recombines TRBV6-1 with TRBJ2-7; 10 nucleotides agree with TRBD1. Losses at the gene ends were 8 bases for V and 6 bases for J; bases not matched to a gene: 7. CDR3 length equals 13 residues. The germline V gene has CDR1 MNHNS and CDR2 SASEGT. The DNA for the CDR3 is TGTGCCAGCTCCGGGACAGGGGTTTTCGAGCAGTACTTC. Protein: CASSGTGVFEQYF.

This chain uses TRBV20-1 with TRBJ1-1; D perhaps matches TRBD1 (6 bases). Germline-derived CDR1 and CDR2 are DFQATT and SNEGSKA (reference sequence). The CDR3 extends over 15 amino acids. Trimming pared 0 bases from V and 1 base from J, leaving 12 bases between. This chain's CDR3 is CSARDEGVPNTEAFF. In DNA form, the CDR3 reads TGCAGTGCTAGAGATGAGGGGGTGCCGAACACTGAAGCTTTCTTT.

This clonotype was observed a handful of times. The genes are TRBV9 and TRBJ2-7; 7 nucleotides match TRBD2. The germline V gene has CDR1 SGDLS and CDR2 YYNGEE. There are 14 residues in the CDR3. V shed 4 bases, J shed 2 bases, and the junction held 6 bases outside the gene matches. CDR3 residues: CASSPSGTTYEQYF. The CDR3 DNA follows: TGTGCCAGCAGCCCTTCCGGGACTACCTACGAGCAGTACTTC.

J is TRBJ1-2 and V is TRBV11-2; unclear D gene. CDR3 length: 14 residues. Germline lookup yields CDR1 SGHAT and CDR2 FQNNGV. Deletions cut 1 base from V and 4 bases from J, with 10 bases between. CDR3 coding DNA: TGTGCCAGCAGCTTAGGTCGAATCCTCTATGGCTACACCTTC. Protein sequence: CASSLGRILYGYTF.

This clonotype was counted a few times. The chain carries TRBV14 and TRBJ1-6, with D possibly being TRBD1 (5 bases). The CDR3 length is 15 residues. The germline CDR1 and CDR2 sequences are SGHDN and FVKESK. The V and J ends lost 2 bases and 7 bases respectively, with 12 bases between them. The CDR3 bases are TGTGCCAGCAGCCAATTGGACACCGAGAATTCACCCCTCCACTTT. It is translated as CASSQLDTENSPLHF. The whole variable domain, filled in from reference TRBV14 and TRBJ1-6, reads EAGVTQFPSHSVIEKGQTVTLRCDPISGHDNLYWYRRVMGKEIKFLLHFVKESKQDESGMPNNRFLAERTGGTYSTLKVQPAELEDSGVYFCASSQLDTENSPLHFGNGTRLTVT.

This clonotype turned up a few times. DNA for the CDR3: TGTGCCAGCAGCTCCTCTGTAGCGGGGTACAATGAGCAGTTCTTC. The encoded protein is CASSSSVAGYNEQFF. The chain has TRBV5-4 and TRBJ2-1; 8 nucleotides line up with TRBD2. The CDR3 runs to 15 residues. The V gene end was trimmed by 3 bases and the J gene end by 4 bases; junction bases not matched to a gene: 6. CDR1 is SGHNT, CDR2 YYREEE, per germline (reference sequence).

This clonotype appeared a few times. This chain links TRBV5-1 with TRBJ2-1; 7 bases are a match to TRBD2. Germline V gives CDR1 SGHRS, CDR2 YFSETQ. The CDR3 spans 13 residues. V dropped 2 bases and J dropped 9; count of bases not matched to a gene: 5. In DNA, the CDR3 is TGCGCCAGCAGCTTCGCAGCGGGGTCTGAGCAGTTCTTC. Amino acids: CASSFAAGSEQFF.

The V and J genes are TRBV2 and TRBJ2-7; D gene unclear. Germline lookup yields CDR1 SNHLY and CDR2 FYNNEI. CDR3 length: 14 amino acids. Trimming shortened V by 2 bases and J by 2 bases, and 10 bases separated the two germline ends. This CDR3 is CASSEHPLTYEQYF. The CDR3 DNA sequence: TGTGCCAGCAGTGAACATCCGTTGACCTACGAGCAGTACTTC.

The rearrangement links TRBV20-1 to TRBJ2-2; D is perhaps TRBD2 (6 bases). The length of the CDR3 is 15 residues. Germline loops: CDR1 DFQATT, CDR2 SNEGSKA (reference sequence). Trimming took 3 bases from V and 0 from J, leaving 11 bases between them. CDR3 bases: TGCAGTGCTAGGGGAGGAGGATCGAACACCGGGGAGCTGTTTTTT. It codes for CSARGGGSNTGELFF.

The rearrangement uses TRBV20-1 and TRBJ2-3, with 10 bases matching TRBD2. With 0 bases clipped from V and 6 bases from J, the junction kept 9 bases outside the gene matches. This CDR3 spans 16 amino acids. The germline gives CDR1 DFQATT, CDR2 SNEGSKA (reference sequence). DNA for the CDR3: TGCAGTGCTAGAGATCGGGGTAGCGGGAGGAGTGATACGCAGTATTTT. Protein sequence: CSARDRGSGRSDTQYF.

This clonotype was detected only a few times. This chain uses TRBV7-9 with TRBJ2-5, with 10 nucleotides matching TRBD2. The V gene end was trimmed by 0 bases and the J gene end by 10 bases; junction bases not matched to a gene: 8. This CDR3 has 15 amino acids. The germline gives CDR1 SEHNR, CDR2 FQNEAQ (reference sequence). CDR3: CASSLAPSGGAGQYF. Written as DNA, the CDR3 is TGTGCCAGCAGCTTAGCCCCCAGCGGGGGGGCGGGCCAGTACTTC.

This chain links TRBV10-3 with TRBJ2-1; D unclear. V was pared by 6 bases and J by 4 bases, with 10 bases between. The CDR3 has 13 amino acids. Germline V gene lookup returns CDR1 ENHRY and CDR2 SYGVKD. The CDR3 DNA is TGTGCCATCAGCCCCGATTTGTACAATGAGCAGTTCTTC. Protein: CAISPDLYNEQFF.

This clonotype was observed a handful of times. V and J are TRBV20-1 and TRBJ2-5; 12 positions agree with TRBD2. V dropped 2 bases and J dropped 4; count of bases not matched to a gene: 5. Germline values: CDR1 DFQATT, CDR2 SNEGSKA (reference sequence). This CDR3 comprises 15 residues. This chain's CDR3 is CSARKLAGGRETQYF. The CDR3 DNA sequence: TGCAGTGCTAGAAAGCTAGCGGGGGGGCGAGAGACCCAGTACTTC.

A note on this clonotype: A read error may produce the germline difference seen at one junction end. The J gene is TRBJ1-1, the V gene TRBV20-1; D unclear. CDR3 length: 12 residues. Germline V gene data show CDR1 as DFQATT and CDR2 as SNEGSKA (reference sequence). DNA of the CDR3: TGCAGTGCTCTTGGGCTCGGCACTGAAGCTTCCTTT. This codes for CSALGLGTEASF.

This chain uses TRBV11-2 with TRBJ2-3; tentative D call: TRBD2 (6 bases). This CDR3 comprises 15 residues. Germline assignment: CDR1 SGHAT and CDR2 FQNNGV. V lost 2 bases to trimming and J lost 4 bases, with 13 bases between them. CDR3 sequence reads: CASSLFLGEADTQYF. The CDR3 bases are TGTGCCAGCAGCTTATTTCTGGGGGAGGCAGATACGCAGTATTTT.

The chain recombines TRBV7-2 with TRBJ2-3, with no clear D. V lost 5 bases, J lost 8 bases, and 20 bases lay in between. The germline V gene has CDR1 SGHTA and CDR2 FQGNSA. The CDR3 spans 15 residues. The CDR3 sequence: CASSTEPGTLLTQYF. CDR3 nucleotides: TGTGCCAGCAGCACTGAACCGGGCACCTTGCTTACGCAGTATTTT.